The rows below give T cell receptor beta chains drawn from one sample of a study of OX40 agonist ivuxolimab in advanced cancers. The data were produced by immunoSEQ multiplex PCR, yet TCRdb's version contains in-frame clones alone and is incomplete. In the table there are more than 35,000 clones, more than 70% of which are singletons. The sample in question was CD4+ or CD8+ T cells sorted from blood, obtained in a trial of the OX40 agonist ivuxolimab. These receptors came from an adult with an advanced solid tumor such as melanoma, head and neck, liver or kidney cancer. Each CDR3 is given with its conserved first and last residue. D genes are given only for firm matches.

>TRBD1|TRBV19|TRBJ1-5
CASRPNQGEGNQPQHF
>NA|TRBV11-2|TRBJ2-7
CASSFYEQYF
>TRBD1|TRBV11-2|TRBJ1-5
CASSVNRGRNQPQHF
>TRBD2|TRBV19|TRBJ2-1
CASSIDTLPSGRNEQFF
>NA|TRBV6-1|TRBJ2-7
CASSGQVPGTHLPYEQYF
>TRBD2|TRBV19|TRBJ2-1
CASSGGLALNNEQFF
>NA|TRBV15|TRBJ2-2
CATSHIEGQELFF
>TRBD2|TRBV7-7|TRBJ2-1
CASSLAGLAGGQFF
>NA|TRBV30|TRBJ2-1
CAWSVQQPHEQFF
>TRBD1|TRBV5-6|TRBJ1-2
CASSSLDRDNGYTF
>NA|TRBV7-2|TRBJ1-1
CASSLGLGGGTEAFF
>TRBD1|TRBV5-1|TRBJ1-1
CASSSGQGDYSEAFF
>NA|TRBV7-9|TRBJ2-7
CASSKSGSLTTYEQYF
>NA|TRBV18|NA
CASSPSGVSYEQYF
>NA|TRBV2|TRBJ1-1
CASSEMLGVTEAFF
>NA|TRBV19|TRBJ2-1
CASSMSQLYSGEGSYNEQFF
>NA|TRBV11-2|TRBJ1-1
CASSLGGAGWTEAFF
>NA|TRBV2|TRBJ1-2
CASSEQPTLYGYTF
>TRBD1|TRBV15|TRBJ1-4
CATSREPQGERKLFF
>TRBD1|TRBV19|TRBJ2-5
CASSIADRALETQYF
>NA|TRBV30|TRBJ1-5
CAWSGPGRGNQPQHF
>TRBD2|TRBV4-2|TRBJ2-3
CASSFLAGDMGTDTQYF
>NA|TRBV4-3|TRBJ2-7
CASSQDLSGTRDYEQYF
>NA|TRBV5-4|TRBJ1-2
CASSLESLNYGYTF
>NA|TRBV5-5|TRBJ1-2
CASSLVVPPAEGYTF
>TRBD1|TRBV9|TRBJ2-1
CASSARQGGDRDEQFF
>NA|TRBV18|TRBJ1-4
CASSPQLNNEKLFF
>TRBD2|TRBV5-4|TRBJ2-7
CASSLEAGGAREQYF
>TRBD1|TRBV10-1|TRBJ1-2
CASSPGQYYGYTF
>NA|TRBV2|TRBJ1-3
CASSGGAGRAGNTIYF
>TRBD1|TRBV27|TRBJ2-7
CASSPWTGTYEQYF
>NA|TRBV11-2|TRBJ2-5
CASSLDWAWETQYF